This entry describes one T cell receptor (beta chain). Antigen unknown. The record originates from a study of shared clonotypes between healthy human individuals. General observations from the study: For naive CD4 cells, around 5% of clonotypes were shared across a handful of donors. The study generally estimated greater richness for naive than memory subsets.

Trimming took 3 bases from V and 6 from J, leaving 15 bases between them. The CDR3 extends over 15 amino acids. Germline CDR1 reads SNHLY; CDR2 reads FYNNEI. Data came from immunoSEQ multiplex PCR; TCRdb stores just in-frame clones and leaves some out. The table has 2 million to 2.5 million clones, around 93% seen once; the top ten hold about 0.41%. CD4+ cells were split into CD45RA+ naive and CD45RA-negative memory subsets. This rearrangement joins TRBV2 to TRBJ1-5; D unclear. This sequence originates from a man between 18 and 29 years old in good health. Some clones in this sample may be carry-over from other donors' samples. The material sequenced was naive CD4+ T cells from PBMCs. This sample's subset: CD45RA+ positively selected. The CDR3 reads CASSDLGSGAQPQHF. The CDR3 DNA follows: TGTGCCAGCAGTGACCTGGGATCTGGAGCTCAGCCCCAGCATTTT.